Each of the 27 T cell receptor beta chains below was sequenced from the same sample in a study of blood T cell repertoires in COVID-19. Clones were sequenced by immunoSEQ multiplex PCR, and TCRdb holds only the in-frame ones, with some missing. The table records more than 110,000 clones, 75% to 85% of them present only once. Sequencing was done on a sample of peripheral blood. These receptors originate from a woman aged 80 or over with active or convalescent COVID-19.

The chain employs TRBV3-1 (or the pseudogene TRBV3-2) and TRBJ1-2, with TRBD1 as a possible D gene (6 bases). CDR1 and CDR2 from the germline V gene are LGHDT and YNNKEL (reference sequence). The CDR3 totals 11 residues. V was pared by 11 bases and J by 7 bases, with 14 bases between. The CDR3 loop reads CAPGGARGYTF. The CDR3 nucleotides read TGTGCCCCCGGGGGGGCGCGTGGCTACACCTTC.

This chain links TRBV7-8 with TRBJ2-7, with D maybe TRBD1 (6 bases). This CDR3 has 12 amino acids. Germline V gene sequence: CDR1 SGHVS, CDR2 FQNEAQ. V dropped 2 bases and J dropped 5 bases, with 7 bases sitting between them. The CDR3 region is CASSLNRDEQYF. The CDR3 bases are TGTGCCAGCAGCTTAAACAGGGACGAGCAGTACTTC.

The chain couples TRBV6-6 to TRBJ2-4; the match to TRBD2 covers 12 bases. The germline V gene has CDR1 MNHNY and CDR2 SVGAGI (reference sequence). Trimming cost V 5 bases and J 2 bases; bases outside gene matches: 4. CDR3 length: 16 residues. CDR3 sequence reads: CASSRLAGGPKNIQYF. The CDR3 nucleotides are TGTGCCAGCAGTCGGCTAGCGGGGGGGCCCAAAAACATTCAGTACTTC.

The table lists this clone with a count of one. The CDR3 loop is CASTPDRGRGEPQHF. The DNA for the CDR3 is TGTGCCAGCACCCCGGACAGGGGAAGGGGTGAGCCCCAGCATTTT. The chain is built from TRBV2 and TRBJ1-5, with 9 nucleotides matching TRBD1. The V segment lost 7 bases and the J segment 8 bases; nucleotides outside the gene matches: 12. The CDR3 has 15 residues. Germline V gene lookup returns CDR1 SNHLY and CDR2 FYNNEI.

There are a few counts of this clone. The CDR3 bases are TGTGCCAGCAGTTACTCGGGAGGACGGTTGAACACTGAAGCTTTCTTT. Protein: CASSYSGGRLNTEAFF. The gene calls are TRBV6-5 and TRBJ1-1; D is ambiguous. Germline V gene sequence: CDR1 MNHEY, CDR2 SVGAGI. Between the trimmed V and J ends, which lost 0 bases and 0 bases, there was a span of 11 bases. This CDR3 has 16 amino acids.

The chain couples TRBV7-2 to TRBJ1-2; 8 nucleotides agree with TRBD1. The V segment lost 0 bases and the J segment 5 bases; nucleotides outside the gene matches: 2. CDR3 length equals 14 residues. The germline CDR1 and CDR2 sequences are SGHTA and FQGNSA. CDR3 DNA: TGTGCCAGCAGCTTAGCCACAGGGGGTTATGGCTACACCTTC. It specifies CASSLATGGYGYTF.

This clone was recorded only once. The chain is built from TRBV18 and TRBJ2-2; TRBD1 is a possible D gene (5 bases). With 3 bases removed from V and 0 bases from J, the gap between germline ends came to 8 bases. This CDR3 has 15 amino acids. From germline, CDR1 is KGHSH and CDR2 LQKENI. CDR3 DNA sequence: TGTGCCAGCTCACCGAACAGGCCGAACACCGGGGAGCTGTTTTTT. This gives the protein CASSPNRPNTGELFF. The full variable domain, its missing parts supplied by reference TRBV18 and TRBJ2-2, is NAGVMQNPRHLVRRRGQEARLRCSPMKGHSHVYWYRQLPEEGLKFMVYLQKENIIDESGMPKERFSAEFPKEGPSILRIQQVVRGDSAAYFCASSPNRPNTGELFFGEGSRLTVL.

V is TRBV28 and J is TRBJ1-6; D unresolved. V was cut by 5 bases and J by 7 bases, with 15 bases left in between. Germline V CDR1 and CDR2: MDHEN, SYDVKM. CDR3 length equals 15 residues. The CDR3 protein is CASSRGIVLNSPLHF. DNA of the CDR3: TGTGCCAGCAGTCGCGGTATTGTGCTCAATTCACCCCTCCACTTT.

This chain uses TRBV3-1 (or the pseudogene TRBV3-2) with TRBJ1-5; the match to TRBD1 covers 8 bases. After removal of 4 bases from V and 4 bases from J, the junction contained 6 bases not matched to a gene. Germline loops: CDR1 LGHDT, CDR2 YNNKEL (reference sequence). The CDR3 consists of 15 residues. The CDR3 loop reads CASSLRGTGNQPQHF. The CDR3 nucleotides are TGTGCCAGCAGCCTGAGAGGGACAGGTAATCAGCCCCAGCATTTT.

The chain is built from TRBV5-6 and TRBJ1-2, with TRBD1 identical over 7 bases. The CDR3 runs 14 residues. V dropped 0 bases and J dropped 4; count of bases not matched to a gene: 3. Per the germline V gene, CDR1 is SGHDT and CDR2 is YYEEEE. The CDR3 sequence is CASSLGAGGYGYTF. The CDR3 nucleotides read TGTGCCAGCAGCTTGGGGGCAGGGGGCTATGGCTACACCTTC.

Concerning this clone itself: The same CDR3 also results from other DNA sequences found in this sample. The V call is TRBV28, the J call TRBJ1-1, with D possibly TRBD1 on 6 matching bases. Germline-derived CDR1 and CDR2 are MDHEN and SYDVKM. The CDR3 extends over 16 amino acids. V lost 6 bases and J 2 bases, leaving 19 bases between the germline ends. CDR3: CASRPPSGGANTEAFF. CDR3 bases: TGTGCCAGCAGGCCGCCCTCGGGGGGGGCTAACACTGAAGCTTTCTTT.

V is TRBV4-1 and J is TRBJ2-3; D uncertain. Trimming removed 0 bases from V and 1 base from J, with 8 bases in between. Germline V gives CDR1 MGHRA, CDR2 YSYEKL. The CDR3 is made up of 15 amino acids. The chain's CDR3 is CASSQEGSRTDTQYF. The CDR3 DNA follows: TGCGCCAGCAGCCAAGAGGGCAGCCGCACAGATACGCAGTATTTT.

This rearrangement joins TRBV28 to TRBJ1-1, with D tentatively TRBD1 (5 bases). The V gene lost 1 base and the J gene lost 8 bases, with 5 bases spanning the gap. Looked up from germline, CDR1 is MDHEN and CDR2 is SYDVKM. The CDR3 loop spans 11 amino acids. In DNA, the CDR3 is TGTGCCAGCAGTTTATCAGGGGAAGCTTTCTTT. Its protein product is CASSLSGEAFF.

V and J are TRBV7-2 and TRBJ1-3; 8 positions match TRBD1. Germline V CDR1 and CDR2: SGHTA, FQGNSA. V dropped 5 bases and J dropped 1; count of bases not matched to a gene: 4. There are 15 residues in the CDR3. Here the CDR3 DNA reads TGTGCCAGCAGCCCTAGACAGGGGTCTGGAAACACCATATATTTT. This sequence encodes CASSPRQGSGNTIYF.

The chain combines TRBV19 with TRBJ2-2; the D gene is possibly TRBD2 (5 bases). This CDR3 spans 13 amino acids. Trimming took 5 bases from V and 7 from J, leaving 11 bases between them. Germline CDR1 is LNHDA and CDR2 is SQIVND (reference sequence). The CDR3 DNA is TGTGCCAGTAGTTTCGGGATGTACGGGGAGCTGTTTTTT. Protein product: CASSFGMYGELFF.

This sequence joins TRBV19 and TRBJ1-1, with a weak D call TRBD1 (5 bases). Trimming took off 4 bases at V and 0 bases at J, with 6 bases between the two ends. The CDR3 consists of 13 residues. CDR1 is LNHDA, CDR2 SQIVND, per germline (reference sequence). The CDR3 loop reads CASSTTVNTEAFF. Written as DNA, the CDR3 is TGTGCCAGTAGTACGACAGTGAACACTGAAGCTTTCTTT.

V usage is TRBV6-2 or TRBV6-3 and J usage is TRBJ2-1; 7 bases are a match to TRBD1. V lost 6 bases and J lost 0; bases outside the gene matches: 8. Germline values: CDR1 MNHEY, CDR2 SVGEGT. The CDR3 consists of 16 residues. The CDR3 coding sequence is TGTGCCAGCAGGCCTTACAGGGGATCCTCCTACAATGAGCAGTTCTTC. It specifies CASRPYRGSSYNEQFF.

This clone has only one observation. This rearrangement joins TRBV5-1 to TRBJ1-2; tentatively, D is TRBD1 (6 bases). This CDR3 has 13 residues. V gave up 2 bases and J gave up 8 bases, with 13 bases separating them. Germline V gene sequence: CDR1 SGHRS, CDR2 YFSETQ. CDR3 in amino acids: CASSFSGVEGYTF. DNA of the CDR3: TGCGCCAGCAGCTTTTCAGGGGTTGAGGGCTACACCTTC.

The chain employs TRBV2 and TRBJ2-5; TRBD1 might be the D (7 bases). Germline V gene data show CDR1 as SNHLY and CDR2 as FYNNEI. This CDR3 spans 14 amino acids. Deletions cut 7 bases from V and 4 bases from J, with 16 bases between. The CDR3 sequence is CASTIGGGVETQYF. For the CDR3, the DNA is TGTGCCAGCACTATAGGGGGCGGGGTAGAGACCCAGTACTTC.

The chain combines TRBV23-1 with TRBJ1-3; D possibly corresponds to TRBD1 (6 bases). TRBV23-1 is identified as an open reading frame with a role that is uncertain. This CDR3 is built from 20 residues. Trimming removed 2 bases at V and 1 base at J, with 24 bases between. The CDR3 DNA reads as TGCGCCAGCAGTCAAGTCGAGGGGGTTTTCCCAGTCAGGTCTGGAAACACCATATATTTT. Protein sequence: CASSQVEGVFPVRSGNTIYF.

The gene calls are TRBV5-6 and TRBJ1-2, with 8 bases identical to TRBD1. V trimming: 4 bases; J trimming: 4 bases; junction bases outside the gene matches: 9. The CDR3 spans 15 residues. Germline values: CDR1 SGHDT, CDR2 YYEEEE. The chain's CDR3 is CASSPPPGGGYGYTF. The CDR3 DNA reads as TGTGCCAGCAGCCCGCCCCCAGGGGGCGGCTATGGCTACACCTTC.

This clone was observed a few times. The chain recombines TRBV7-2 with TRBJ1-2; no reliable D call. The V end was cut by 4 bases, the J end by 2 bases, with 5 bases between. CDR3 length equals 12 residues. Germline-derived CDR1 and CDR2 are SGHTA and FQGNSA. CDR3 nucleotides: TGTGCCAGCAGCTCCCTCAACTATGGCTACACCTTC. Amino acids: CASSSLNYGYTF.

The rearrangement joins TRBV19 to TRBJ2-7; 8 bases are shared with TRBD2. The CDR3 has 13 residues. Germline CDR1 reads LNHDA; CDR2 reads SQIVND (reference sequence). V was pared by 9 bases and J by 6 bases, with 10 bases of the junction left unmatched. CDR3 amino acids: CASQLRGAREQYF. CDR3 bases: TGTGCCAGCCAACTGCGGGGGGCTCGCGAGCAGTACTTC.

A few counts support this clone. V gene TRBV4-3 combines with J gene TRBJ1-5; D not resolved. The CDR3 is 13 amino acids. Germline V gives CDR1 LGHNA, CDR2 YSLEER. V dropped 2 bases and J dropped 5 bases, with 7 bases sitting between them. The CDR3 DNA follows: TGCGCCAGCAGCCAAACGAGGGATCAGCCCCAGCATTTT. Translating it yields CASSQTRDQPQHF.

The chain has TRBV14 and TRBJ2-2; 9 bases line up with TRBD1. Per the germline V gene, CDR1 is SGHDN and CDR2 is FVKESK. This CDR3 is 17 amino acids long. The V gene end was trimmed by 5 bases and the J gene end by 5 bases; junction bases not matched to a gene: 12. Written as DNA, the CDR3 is TGTGCCAGCAGCAGACTTTCCGGGACAGGGAGAACCGGGGAGCTGTTTTTT. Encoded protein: CASSRLSGTGRTGELFF.

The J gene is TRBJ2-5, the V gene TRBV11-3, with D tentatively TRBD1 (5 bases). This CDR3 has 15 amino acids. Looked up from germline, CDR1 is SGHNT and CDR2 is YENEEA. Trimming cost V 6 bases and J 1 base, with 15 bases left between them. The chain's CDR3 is CASSPGQGSQETQYF. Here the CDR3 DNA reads TGTGCCAGCAGTCCGGGTCAGGGCTCCCAAGAGACCCAGTACTTC.

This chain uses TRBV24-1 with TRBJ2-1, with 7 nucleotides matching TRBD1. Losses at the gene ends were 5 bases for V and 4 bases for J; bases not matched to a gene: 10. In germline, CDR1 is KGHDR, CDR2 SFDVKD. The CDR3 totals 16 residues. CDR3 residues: CATSGPGQALYNEQFF. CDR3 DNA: TGTGCCACCAGTGGCCCAGGACAGGCACTGTACAATGAGCAGTTCTTC.